Detailed here is one T cell receptor (beta chain). Antigen: not known. Mismatch with germline at one junction end may stem from a read error. This sample is drawn from a study of cytomegalovirus exposure and HLA in healthy donors. About the study: The roughly 110 validation repertoires used the same platform as the roughly 670 first-cohort repertoires, a later analysis reported. Findings and caveats of the study: A later analysis found first-cohort TCR clusters tended to co-occur in the 100 to 150 validation repertoires. TCR beta chains numbering 164 were designated cytomegalovirus-associated.

This table comes from immunoSEQ multiplex PCR, and its TCRdb copy is limited to in-frame clones, with some not included. The sample has 82,000 or so clones; 90% to 95% are singletons. Germline V lookup: CDR1 SSHAT, CDR2 FNYEAQ (reference sequence). The CDR3 is 16 residues long. The sequenced sample was PBMCs. This chain connects TRBV7-7 to TRBJ2-2; the D gene is possibly TRBD1 (5 bases). The TCR sequence derives from a man between 18 and 35 years old in good health and CMV-seronegative. DNA of the CDR3: TGTGCTAGCAGTTTGTACAGGTCGGCGAACACCGGGGAGCTGTTTTTT. This translates into CASSLYRSANTGELFF.